This T cell receptor beta chain comes out of a study of response to subunit inactivated influenza vaccine. Comments on this clonotype: Its cognate antigen is unknown.

Regarding the study as a whole: Authors suggested few new T cells are recruited by each seasonal influenza vaccination.

This CDR3 is built from 16 residues. The V and J ends lost 2 bases and 6 bases, in that order; junction bases with no gene match: 13. CDR1 SGHRS and CDR2 YFSETQ come from the germline V gene. TCRdb processed the RT-PCR reads anew with MiXCR; each CDR3 protein has one entry. Among hundreds of thousands of distinct CDR3 sequences, around 25% were seen once, and the ten largest hold under 2.5%. The sample was CD4+ T cells sorted from PBMCs, taken roughly 5 days after vaccination. The clonotype originates from a man aged 50-59 years who received an inactivated influenza vaccine. V usage is TRBV5-1 and J usage is TRBJ2-7; 8 positions agree with TRBD2. For the CDR3, the DNA is TGCGCCAGCAGCTTACAAACGCCAGCGGGAGTGGGCGAGCAGTACTTC. It yields the protein CASSLQTPAGVGEQYF.